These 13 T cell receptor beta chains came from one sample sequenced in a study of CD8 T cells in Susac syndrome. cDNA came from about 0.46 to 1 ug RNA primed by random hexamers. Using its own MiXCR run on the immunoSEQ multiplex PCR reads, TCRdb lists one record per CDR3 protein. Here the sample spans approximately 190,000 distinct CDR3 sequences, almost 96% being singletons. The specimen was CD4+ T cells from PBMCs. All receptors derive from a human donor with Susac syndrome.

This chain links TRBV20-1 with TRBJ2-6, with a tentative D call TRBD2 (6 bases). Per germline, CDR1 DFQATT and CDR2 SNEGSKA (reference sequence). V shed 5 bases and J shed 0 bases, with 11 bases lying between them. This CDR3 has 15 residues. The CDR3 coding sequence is TGCAGTGCTCCCGGAGGGGACTCTGGGGCCAACGTCCTGACTTTC. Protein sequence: CSAPGGDSGANVLTF.

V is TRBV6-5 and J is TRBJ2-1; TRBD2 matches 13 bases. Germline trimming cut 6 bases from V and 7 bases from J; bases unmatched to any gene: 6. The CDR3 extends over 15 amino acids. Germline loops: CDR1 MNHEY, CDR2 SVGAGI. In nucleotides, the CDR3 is TGTGCCAGCAGCCGACTAGCGGGGGGAGAAAATGAGCAGTTCTTC. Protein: CASSRLAGGENEQFF.

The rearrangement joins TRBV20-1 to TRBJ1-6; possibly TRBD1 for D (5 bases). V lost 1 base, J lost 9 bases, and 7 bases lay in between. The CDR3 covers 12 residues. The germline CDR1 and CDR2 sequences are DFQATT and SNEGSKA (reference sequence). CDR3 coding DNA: TGCAGTGCTAGAGCCCAGGGTTCACCCCTCCACTTT. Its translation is CSARAQGSPLHF.

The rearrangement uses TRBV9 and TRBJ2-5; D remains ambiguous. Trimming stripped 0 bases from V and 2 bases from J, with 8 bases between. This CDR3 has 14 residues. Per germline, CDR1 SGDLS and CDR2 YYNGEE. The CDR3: CASSVEWSQETQYF. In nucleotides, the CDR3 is TGTGCCAGCAGCGTAGAGTGGAGTCAAGAGACCCAGTACTTC.

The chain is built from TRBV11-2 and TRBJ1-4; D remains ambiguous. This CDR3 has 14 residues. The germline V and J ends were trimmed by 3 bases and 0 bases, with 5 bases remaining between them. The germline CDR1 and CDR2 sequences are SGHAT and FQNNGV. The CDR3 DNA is TGTGCCAGCAGCTTTTGGGCAACTAATGAAAAACTGTTTTTT. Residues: CASSFWATNEKLFF.

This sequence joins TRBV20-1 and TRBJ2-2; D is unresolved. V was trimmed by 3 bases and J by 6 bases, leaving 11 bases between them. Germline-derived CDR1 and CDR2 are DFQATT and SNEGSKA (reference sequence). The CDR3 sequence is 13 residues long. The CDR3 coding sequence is TGCAGTGCTAGGTCGGCTTGGGCCGGGGAGCTGTTTTTT. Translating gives CSARSAWAGELFF.

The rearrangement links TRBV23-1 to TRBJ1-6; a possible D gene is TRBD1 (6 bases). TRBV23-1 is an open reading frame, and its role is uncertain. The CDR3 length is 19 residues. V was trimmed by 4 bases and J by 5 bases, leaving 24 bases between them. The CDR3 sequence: CASSRLPPRGRVDNSPLHF. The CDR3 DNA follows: TGCGCCAGCAGTCGCCTACCCCCACGGGGGCGCGTTGATAATTCACCCCTCCACTTT.

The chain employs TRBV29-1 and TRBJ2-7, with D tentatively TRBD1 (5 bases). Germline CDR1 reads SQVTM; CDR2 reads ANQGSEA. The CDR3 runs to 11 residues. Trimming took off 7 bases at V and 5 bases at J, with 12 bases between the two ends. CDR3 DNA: TGCAGCGCATCGAAGGGGAACGAGCAGTACTTC. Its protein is CSASKGNEQYF.

The CDR3 DNA sequence: TGCGCCAGTTCAACGGGACAGGATTACTATGGCTACACCTTC. Translated, it gives CASSTGQDYYGYTF. The chain joins TRBV4-1 to TRBJ1-2, with 8 positions matching TRBD1. With V trimmed by 9 bases and J by 3 bases, 9 bases remained unmatched. There are 14 residues in the CDR3. The germline gives CDR1 MGHRA, CDR2 YSYEKL.

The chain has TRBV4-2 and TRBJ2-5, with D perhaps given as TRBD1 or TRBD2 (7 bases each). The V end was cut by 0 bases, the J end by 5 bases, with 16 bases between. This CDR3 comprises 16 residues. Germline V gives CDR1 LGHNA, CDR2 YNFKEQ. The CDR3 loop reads CASSQEGGGRGETQYF. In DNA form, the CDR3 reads TGTGCCAGCAGCCAAGAAGGGGGGGGCAGGGGGGAGACCCAGTACTTC.

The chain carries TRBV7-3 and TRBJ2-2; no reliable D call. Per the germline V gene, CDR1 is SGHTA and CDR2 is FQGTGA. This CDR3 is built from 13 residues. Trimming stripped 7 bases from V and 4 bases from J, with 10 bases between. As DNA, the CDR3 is TGTGCCAGCAAGGGCCCGGGCACCGGGGAGCTGTTTTTT. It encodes CASKGPGTGELFF.

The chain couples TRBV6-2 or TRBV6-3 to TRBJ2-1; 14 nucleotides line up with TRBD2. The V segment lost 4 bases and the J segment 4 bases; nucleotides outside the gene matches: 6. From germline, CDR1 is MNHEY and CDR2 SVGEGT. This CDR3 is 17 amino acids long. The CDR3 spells CASSSGGTSGGYNEQFF. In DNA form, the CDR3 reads TGTGCCAGCAGTTCCGGAGGGACTAGCGGGGGATACAATGAGCAGTTCTTC.

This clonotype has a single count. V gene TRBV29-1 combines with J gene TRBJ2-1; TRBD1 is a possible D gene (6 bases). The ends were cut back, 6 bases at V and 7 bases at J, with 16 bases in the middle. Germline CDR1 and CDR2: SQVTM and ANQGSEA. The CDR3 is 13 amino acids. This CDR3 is CSVGTSQGNEQFF. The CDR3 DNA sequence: TGCAGCGTGGGTACATCCCAGGGGAATGAGCAGTTCTTC.